A single sample gave rise to the 30 T cell receptor beta chains below, sequenced in a study of control samples from healthy donors and cancer patients. Here immunoSEQ multiplex PCR was the method, and the copy in TCRdb shows in-frame clones only, minus some. The repertoire holds about 110,000 clones, with over 75% as singletons. The sample taken for sequencing was blood. These TCRs come from a human donor in good health. The donor label of this sample is uncertain.

In this sample, this clone turned up a few times. The gene calls are TRBV28 and TRBJ1-1; a possible D gene is TRBD1 (5 bases). Per germline, CDR1 MDHEN and CDR2 SYDVKM. This CDR3 comprises 14 residues. Trimming removed 7 bases from V and 0 bases from J, with 12 bases in between. For the CDR3, the DNA is TGTGCCAGCACAATGGGGGGATTGAACACTGAAGCTTTCTTT. Residues: CASTMGGLNTEAFF.

This clone was detected once. The V call is TRBV21-1, the J call TRBJ2-3; the table names TRBD1, a call not compared with the DNA. TRBV21-1 is termed a pseudogene. This CDR3 contains 20 residues. CDR3 residues: CASREPPGPNRDVGTDTQYF. DNA for the CDR3: TGTGCCAGCAGAGAACCCCCTGGTCCTAACAGGGATGTAGGTACAGATACGCAGTATTTT.

The chain carries TRBV3-1 (or the pseudogene TRBV3-2) and TRBJ1-6, with TRBD1 as a possible D gene (5 bases). Germline V gene lookup returns CDR1 LGHDT and CDR2 YNNKEL (reference sequence). The length of the CDR3 is 15 residues. V was clipped by 4 bases and J by 7 bases, with 14 bases between them. CDR3 in amino acids: CASSRGARLNSPLHF. The CDR3 bases are TGTGCCAGCAGCCGGGGCGCCAGATTAAATTCACCCCTCCACTTT.

The chain employs TRBV12-5 and TRBJ2-6, with D perhaps TRBD1 (6 bases). V was trimmed by 4 bases and J by 0 bases, leaving 10 bases between them. The CDR3 has 16 amino acids. CDR1 LGHNT and CDR2 FRNRAP come from the germline V gene. The CDR3 here is CASGSGQRSGANVLTF. CDR3 in DNA: TGTGCTAGTGGTTCGGGACAACGCTCTGGGGCCAACGTCCTGACTTTC. Complete variable domain (other parts from reference TRBV12-5 and TRBJ2-6): DARVTQTPRHKVTEMGQEVTMRCQPILGHNTVFWYRQTMMQGLELLAYFRNRAPLDDSGMPKDRFSAEMPDATLATLKIQPSEPRDSAVYFCASGSGQRSGANVLTFGAGSRLTVL.

The V call is TRBV2, the J call TRBJ2-5; 12 bases map to TRBD2. The junction had 4 bases not matched to a gene; V was cut back by 3 bases and J by 2 bases. The length of the CDR3 is 16 residues. Germline V lookup: CDR1 SNHLY, CDR2 FYNNEI. CDR3 nucleotides: TGTGCCAGCAGTGACGGGCTAGCGGGGGGGCAAGAGACCCAGTACTTC. Its translation: CASSDGLAGGQETQYF.

Only one count was recorded for this clone. The CDR3 loop reads CASSLYPRGRISYEATNEKLFF. The CDR3, as DNA: TGTGCCAGCAGTTTATATCCAAGGGGCAGGATCAGTTACGAAGCAACTAATGAAAAACTGTTTTTT. The chain uses TRBV27 and TRBJ1-4; TRBD1 is a possible D gene (5 bases). The length of the CDR3 is 22 residues. Trimming removed 1 base at V and 0 bases at J, with 27 bases between. Per germline, CDR1 MNHEY and CDR2 SMNVEV (reference sequence). The complete variable domain, with remaining parts taken from reference TRBV27 and TRBJ1-4, reads EAQVTQNPRYLITVTGKKLTVTCSQNMNHEYMSWYRQDPGLGLRQIYYSMNVEVTDKGDVPEGYKVSRKEKRNFPLILESPSPNQTSLYFCASSLYPRGRISYEATNEKLFFGSGTQLSVL.

The rearrangement links TRBV9 to TRBJ1-1, with D tentatively TRBD1 (5 bases). V lost 1 base and J lost 8, with 15 bases in between. CDR3 length: 14 amino acids. In germline, CDR1 is SGDLS, CDR2 YYNGEE. This chain's CDR3 is CASSVNPLEGEAFF. The CDR3 DNA is TGTGCCAGCAGCGTAAACCCCCTCGAGGGGGAAGCTTTCTTT.

Comment on this clone: An end of the junction does not agree with germline; a read error may underlie this. V is TRBV6-5 and J is TRBJ1-2; possibly TRBD1 for D (6 bases). CDR1 and CDR2 from the germline V gene are MNHEY and SVGAGI. This CDR3 is built from 12 residues. In DNA form, the CDR3 reads TGTGCCAGCAGTCGAAACCGGGACACCGTATACTTC. It codes for CASSRNRDTVYF.

The chain carries TRBV14 and TRBJ2-5; D unclear. The germline V gene has CDR1 SGHDN and CDR2 FVKESK. V lost 4 bases and J lost 5, with 11 bases in between. There are 13 residues in the CDR3. The CDR3 loop is CASSRNFGETQYF. The CDR3, as DNA: TGTGCCAGCAGCCGAAACTTTGGGGAGACCCAGTACTTC.

The chain couples TRBV19 to TRBJ2-3; TRBD1 is a possible D gene (6 bases). The CDR3 extends over 14 amino acids. V lost 7 bases and J 3 bases, leaving 14 bases between the germline ends. CDR1 LNHDA and CDR2 SQIVND come from the germline V gene (reference sequence). CDR3 in DNA: TGTGCCAGTACCCAACAGGGACCGACAGATACGCAGTATTTT. This encodes CASTQQGPTDTQYF.

The table lists this clone with a count of one. The chain uses TRBV5-1 and TRBJ1-2, with TRBD1 matching over 8 bases. The germline CDR1 and CDR2 sequences are SGHRS and YFSETQ. The CDR3 spans 13 residues. Losses at the gene ends were 2 bases for V and 8 bases for J; bases not matched to a gene: 5. The CDR3 sequence is CASSFQGADGYTF. For the CDR3, the DNA is TGCGCCAGCAGCTTCCAGGGGGCTGACGGCTACACCTTC.

The chain employs TRBV2 and TRBJ2-4; 8 bases are a match to TRBD1. J was trimmed by 11 bases and V by 6 bases; bases with no gene match: 6. Per germline, CDR1 SNHLY and CDR2 FYNNEI. CDR3 length: 12 residues. DNA of the CDR3: TGTGCCAGCAGCGAGACAGGGGACGTTCAGTACTTC. It codes for CASSETGDVQYF.

The J gene is TRBJ2-6, the V gene TRBV7-9, with 7 bases lining up with TRBD1. CDR1 is SEHNR and CDR2 is FQNEAQ in the germline V gene (reference sequence). V was pared by 6 bases and J by 1 base, with 9 bases of the junction left unmatched. The CDR3 loop spans 17 amino acids. CDR3: CASSSTQGSSGANVLTF. DNA for the CDR3: TGTGCCAGCAGTTCCACACAGGGGTCATCTGGGGCCAACGTCCTGACTTTC.

The genes are TRBV30 and TRBJ1-1; D not resolved. The CDR3 has 12 amino acids. Germline V lookup: CDR1 GTSNPN, CDR2 SVGIG (reference sequence). V gave up 0 bases and J gave up 7 bases, with 9 bases separating them. Written as DNA, the CDR3 is TGTGCCTGGAGTGTACGACAACTTGAAGCTTTCTTT. Protein: CAWSVRQLEAFF.

The count of this clone is one. The chain's CDR3 is CASSRQVNNSPLHF. CDR3 DNA: TGTGCCAGCAGCCGGCAGGTTAATAATTCACCCCTCCACTTT. The chain links TRBV7-8 to TRBJ1-6; D remains unclear. The CDR3 contains 14 residues. The V gene lost 5 bases and the J gene lost 5 bases, with 10 bases spanning the gap. The V gene's germline CDR1 is SGHVS and CDR2 FQNEAQ.

The V gene is TRBV6-2 or TRBV6-3, the J gene TRBJ2-6; D gene ambiguous. V dropped 5 bases and J dropped 2 bases, with 4 bases sitting between them. This CDR3 has 13 residues. Germline CDR1 MNHEY, CDR2 SVGEGT. This CDR3 is CASSIPGANVLTF. The DNA of the CDR3 is TGTGCCAGCAGTATACCTGGGGCCAACGTCCTGACTTTC.

The chain couples TRBV7-8 to TRBJ2-1; 7 bases line up with TRBD1. After removal of 5 bases from V and 4 bases from J, the junction contained 2 bases not matched to a gene. CDR3 length: 13 amino acids. Germline values: CDR1 SGHVS, CDR2 FQNEAQ. CDR3 protein: CASSQQGYNEQFF. CDR3 nucleotides: TGTGCCAGCAGCCAACAGGGGTACAATGAGCAGTTCTTC.

The chain recombines TRBV30 with TRBJ1-3; no reliable D call. Germline CDR1 GTSNPN, CDR2 SVGIG (reference sequence). CDR3 length: 13 amino acids. Trimming left V 5 bases short and J 1 base short, with 9 bases between. The CDR3 DNA follows: TGTGCCTGGGCAGGCCTTTCTGGAAACACCATATATTTT. Its translation: CAWAGLSGNTIYF.

The chain combines TRBV2 with TRBJ1-4, with TRBD1 as a possible D gene (6 bases). Trimming pared 7 bases from V and 6 bases from J, leaving 6 bases between. Germline assignment: CDR1 SNHLY and CDR2 FYNNEI. This CDR3 has 11 residues. Written as DNA, the CDR3 is TGTGCCAGCACAGGGGATGAAAAACTGTTTTTT. This codes for CASTGDEKLFF.

This chain links TRBV2 with TRBJ1-5; D not certain. Germline values: CDR1 SNHLY, CDR2 FYNNEI. The CDR3 contains 15 residues. The V end lost 1 base, the J end lost 1 base, and 8 bases lay between the germline ends. Here the CDR3 reads CASSEVRGSNQPQHF. In nucleotides, the CDR3 is TGTGCCAGCAGTGAAGTAAGAGGAAGCAATCAGCCCCAGCATTTT. The variable domain in full, with the rest retrieved from reference TRBV2 and TRBJ1-5, is EPEVTQTPSHQVTQMGQEVILRCVPISNHLYFYWYRQILGQKVEFLVSFYNNEISEKSEIFDDQFSVERPDGSNFTLKIRSTKLEDSAMYFCASSEVRGSNQPQHFGDGTRLSIL.

The chain combines TRBV2 with TRBJ2-5, with D perhaps TRBD1 (5 bases). The V gene's germline CDR1 is SNHLY and CDR2 FYNNEI. Deletions cut 6 bases from V and 5 bases from J, with 10 bases between. The CDR3 runs to 12 residues. The CDR3 nucleotides read TGTGCCAGCAGGGGGCTAAGGGAGACCCAGTACTTC. It is translated as CASRGLRETQYF.

The rearrangement uses TRBV5-6 and TRBJ1-4, with D possibly being TRBD1 (6 bases). This CDR3 spans 16 amino acids. V was clipped by 3 bases and J by 5 bases, with 17 bases between them. The germline gives CDR1 SGHDT, CDR2 YYEEEE. The CDR3 bases are TGTGCCAGCAGCTCGACAGGTTCGGTGGGGAATGAAAAACTGTTTTTT. It yields the protein CASSSTGSVGNEKLFF.

This chain connects TRBV6-1 to TRBJ2-2, with TRBD2 identical over 12 bases. The J segment lost 4 bases and the V segment lost 1 base, leaving 1 base of the junction unmatched. The CDR3 contains 16 residues. Germline CDR1 reads MNHNS; CDR2 reads SASEGT. The CDR3 reads CASSEGLAGATGELFF. Written as DNA, the CDR3 is TGTGCCAGCAGTGAAGGACTAGCGGGGGCCACCGGGGAGCTGTTTTTT.

This CDR3 is CASSKGEQSNQPQHF. In DNA form, the CDR3 reads TGTGCCAGCAGCAAAGGAGAACAGAGCAATCAGCCCCAGCATTTT. V is TRBV21-1 and J is TRBJ1-5; the DNA was not used to check the table's D call, TRBD1. TRBV21-1 is recorded as a pseudogene. This CDR3 is 15 amino acids long.

J is TRBJ1-2 and V is TRBV12-5; D may be TRBD1 (6 bases). Germline CDR1 and CDR2: LGHNT and FRNRAP. The CDR3 spans 13 residues. Trimming left V 1 base short and J 6 bases short, with 9 bases between. CDR3: CASGLDRVDGYTF. The CDR3, as DNA: TGTGCTAGTGGTTTGGACAGGGTCGATGGCTACACCTTC.

The rearrangement uses TRBV27 and TRBJ2-2; D is uncertain. This CDR3 spans 14 amino acids. Per the germline V gene, CDR1 is MNHEY and CDR2 is SMNVEV (reference sequence). V was shortened by 4 bases and J by 3 bases, with 9 bases between the two germline ends. CDR3 sequence: CASSSAVYTGELFF. As DNA, the CDR3 is TGTGCCAGCAGTTCAGCAGTGTACACCGGGGAGCTGTTTTTT.

This chain joins TRBV6-5 and TRBJ1-4, with a tentative D call TRBD1 (5 bases). V lost 9 bases and J 2 bases, leaving 10 bases between the germline ends. CDR1 is MNHEY and CDR2 is SVGAGI in the germline V gene. CDR3 length: 13 residues. CDR3 in amino acids: CASKEGTNEKLFF. The DNA for the CDR3 is TGTGCCAGTAAGGAGGGGACTAATGAAAAACTGTTTTTT.

This clone appeared a few times. This same CDR3 is encoded by further DNA sequences in the sample. This sequence joins TRBV18 and TRBJ1-2, with 9 bases matching TRBD1. CDR1 KGHSH and CDR2 LQKENI come from the germline V gene. The junction had 20 bases not matched to a gene; V was cut back by 3 bases and J by 6 bases. The CDR3 totals 19 residues. CDR3 bases: TGTGCCAGCTCACCCGGAAACCTATCACCGGGACAGGGTTCTCATGGCTACACCTTC. Translation gives CASSPGNLSPGQGSHGYTF. The full variable domain, rest sourced from reference TRBV18 and TRBJ1-2, is NAGVMQNPRHLVRRRGQEARLRCSPMKGHSHVYWYRQLPEEGLKFMVYLQKENIIDESGMPKERFSAEFPKEGPSILRIQQVVRGDSAAYFCASSPGNLSPGQGSHGYTFGSGTRLTVV.

The chain couples TRBV7-9 to TRBJ1-2; tentatively, D is TRBD1 (5 bases). Germline CDR1 is SEHNR and CDR2 is FQNEAQ (reference sequence). V gave up 7 bases and J gave up 8 bases, with 23 bases separating them. The CDR3 runs 15 residues. This chain's CDR3 is CASTLLGVGAGGYTF. CDR3 nucleotide sequence: TGTGCCAGCACCCTTCTAGGGGTTGGGGCAGGGGGCTACACCTTC.

The chain is built from TRBV5-6 and TRBJ2-5; maybe TRBD2 (6 bases). Trimming pared 5 bases from V and 3 bases from J, leaving 11 bases between. This CDR3 comprises 13 residues. Per the germline V gene, CDR1 is SGHDT and CDR2 is YYEEEE. The CDR3 spells CASRRGAEETQYF. For the CDR3, the DNA is TGTGCCAGCAGGCGGGGAGCTGAAGAGACCCAGTACTTC.